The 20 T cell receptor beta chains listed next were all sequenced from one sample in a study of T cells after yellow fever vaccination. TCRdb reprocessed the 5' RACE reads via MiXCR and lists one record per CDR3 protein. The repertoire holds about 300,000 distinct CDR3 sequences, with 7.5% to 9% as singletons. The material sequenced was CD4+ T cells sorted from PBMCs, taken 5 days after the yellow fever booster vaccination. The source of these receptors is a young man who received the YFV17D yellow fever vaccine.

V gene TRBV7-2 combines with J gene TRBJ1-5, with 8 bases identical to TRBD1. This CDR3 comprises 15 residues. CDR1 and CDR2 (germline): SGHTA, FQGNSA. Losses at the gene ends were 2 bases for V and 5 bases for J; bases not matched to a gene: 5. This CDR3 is CASSLTGQGHQPQHF. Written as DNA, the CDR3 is TGTGCCAGCAGCTTAACCGGACAGGGTCATCAGCCCCAGCATTTT. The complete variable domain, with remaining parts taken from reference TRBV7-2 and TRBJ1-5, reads GAGVSQSPSNKVTEKGKDVELRCDPISGHTALYWYRQSLGQGLEFLIYFQGNSAPDKSGLPSDRFSAERTGGSVSTLTIQRTQQEDSAVYLCASSLTGQGHQPQHFGDGTRLSIL.

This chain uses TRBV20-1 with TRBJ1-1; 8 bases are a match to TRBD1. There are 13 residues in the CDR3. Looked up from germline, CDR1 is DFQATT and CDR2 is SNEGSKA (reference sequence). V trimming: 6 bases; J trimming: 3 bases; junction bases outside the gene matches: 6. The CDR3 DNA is TGCAGTGCGAGACAGGGGATTGACACTGAAGCTTTCTTT. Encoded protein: CSARQGIDTEAFF.

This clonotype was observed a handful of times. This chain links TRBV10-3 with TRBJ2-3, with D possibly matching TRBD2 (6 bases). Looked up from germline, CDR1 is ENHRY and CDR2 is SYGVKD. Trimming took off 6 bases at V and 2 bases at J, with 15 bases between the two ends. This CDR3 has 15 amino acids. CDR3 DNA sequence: TGTGCCATCAGGCCCTGGGCGGGGCCCACAGATACGCAGTATTTT. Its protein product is CAIRPWAGPTDTQYF.

The CDR3: CASSSTLRPGLGNTGELFF. In nucleotides, the CDR3 is TGTGCCAGCAGCTCCACTCTTCGACCGGGACTTGGGAACACCGGGGAGCTGTTTTTT. The chain is built from TRBV7-3 and TRBJ2-2; D perhaps matches TRBD2 (6 bases). The V end was cut by 4 bases, the J end by 1 base, with 22 bases between. The CDR3 spans 19 residues. CDR1 and CDR2 (germline): SGHTA, FQGTGA.

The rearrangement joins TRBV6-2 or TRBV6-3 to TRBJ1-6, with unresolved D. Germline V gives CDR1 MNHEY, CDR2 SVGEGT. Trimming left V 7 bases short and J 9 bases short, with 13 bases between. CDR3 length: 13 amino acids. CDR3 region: CASTQDLPSPLHF. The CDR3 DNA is TGTGCCAGCACCCAGGACCTCCCTTCACCCCTCCACTTT.

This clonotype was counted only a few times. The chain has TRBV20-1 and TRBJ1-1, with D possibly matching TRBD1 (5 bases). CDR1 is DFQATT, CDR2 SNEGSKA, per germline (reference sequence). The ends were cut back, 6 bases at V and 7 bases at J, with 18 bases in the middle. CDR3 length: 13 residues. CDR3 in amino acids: CSAPTGGTVEAFF. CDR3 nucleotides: TGCAGTGCCCCTACGGGGGGAACTGTTGAAGCTTTCTTT.

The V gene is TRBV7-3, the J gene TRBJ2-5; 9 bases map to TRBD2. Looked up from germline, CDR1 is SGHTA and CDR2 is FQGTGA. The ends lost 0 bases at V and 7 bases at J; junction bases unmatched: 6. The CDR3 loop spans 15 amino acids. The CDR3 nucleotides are TGTGCCAGCAGCTTAACGCCTAGCGGGGTCGGGACCCAGTACTTC. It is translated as CASSLTPSGVGTQYF.

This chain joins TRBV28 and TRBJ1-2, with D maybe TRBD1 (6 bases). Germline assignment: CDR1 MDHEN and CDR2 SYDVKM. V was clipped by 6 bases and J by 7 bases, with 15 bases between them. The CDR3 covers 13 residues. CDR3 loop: CASSPGGGSGYTF. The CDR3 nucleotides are TGTGCCAGCAGCCCCGGAGGGGGAAGTGGCTACACCTTC.

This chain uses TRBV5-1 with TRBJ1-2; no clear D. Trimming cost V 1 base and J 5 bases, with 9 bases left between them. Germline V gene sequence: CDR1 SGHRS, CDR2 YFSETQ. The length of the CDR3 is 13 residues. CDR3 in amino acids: CASSLYPGYGYTF. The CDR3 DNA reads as TGCGCCAGCAGCTTGTACCCAGGATATGGCTACACCTTC.

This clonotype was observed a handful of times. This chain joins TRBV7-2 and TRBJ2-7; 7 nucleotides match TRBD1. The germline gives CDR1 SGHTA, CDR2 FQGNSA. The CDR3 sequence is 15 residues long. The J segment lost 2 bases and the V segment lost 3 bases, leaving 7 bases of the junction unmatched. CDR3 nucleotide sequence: TGTGCCAGCAGCTTCAGGACAGGAACCGCCTACGAGCAGTACTTC. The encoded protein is CASSFRTGTAYEQYF.

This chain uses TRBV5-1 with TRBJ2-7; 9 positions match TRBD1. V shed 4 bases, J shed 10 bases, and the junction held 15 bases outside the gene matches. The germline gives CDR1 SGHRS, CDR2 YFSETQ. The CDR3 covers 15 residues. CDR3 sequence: CASSPPGQGLAEQYF. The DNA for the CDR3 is TGCGCCAGCAGCCCACCGGGACAGGGCCTTGCCGAACAGTACTTC.

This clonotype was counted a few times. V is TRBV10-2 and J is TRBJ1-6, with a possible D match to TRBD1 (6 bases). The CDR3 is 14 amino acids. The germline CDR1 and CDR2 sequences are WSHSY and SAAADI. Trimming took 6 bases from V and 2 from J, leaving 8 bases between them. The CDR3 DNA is TGCGCCAGCAGAAACAGGGCCTATAATTCACCCCTCCACTTT. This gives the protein CASRNRAYNSPLHF.

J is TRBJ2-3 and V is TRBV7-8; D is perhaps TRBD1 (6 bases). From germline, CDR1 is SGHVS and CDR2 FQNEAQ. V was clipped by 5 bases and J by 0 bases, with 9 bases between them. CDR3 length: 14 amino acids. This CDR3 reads CASSRDRSTDTQYF. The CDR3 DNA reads TGTGCCAGCAGCAGAGACAGGAGCACAGATACGCAGTATTTT.

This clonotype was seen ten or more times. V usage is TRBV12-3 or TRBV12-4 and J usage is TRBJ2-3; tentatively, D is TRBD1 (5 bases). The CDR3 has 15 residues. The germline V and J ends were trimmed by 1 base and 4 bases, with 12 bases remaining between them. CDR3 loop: CASSLGQGWSDTQYF. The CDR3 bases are TGTGCCAGCAGTTTAGGGCAGGGTTGGTCAGATACGCAGTATTTT.

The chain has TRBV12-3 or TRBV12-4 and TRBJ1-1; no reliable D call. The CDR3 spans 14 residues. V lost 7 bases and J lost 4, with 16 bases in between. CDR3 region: CASTPWSGSTEAFF. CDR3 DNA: TGTGCCAGCACCCCCTGGTCGGGGAGCACTGAAGCTTTCTTT.

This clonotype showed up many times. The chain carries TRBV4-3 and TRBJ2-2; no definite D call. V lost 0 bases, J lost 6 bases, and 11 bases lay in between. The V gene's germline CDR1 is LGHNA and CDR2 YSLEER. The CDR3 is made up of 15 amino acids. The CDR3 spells CASSQETGRPGELFF. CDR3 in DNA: TGCGCCAGCAGCCAAGAGACTGGTCGGCCCGGGGAGCTGTTTTTT.

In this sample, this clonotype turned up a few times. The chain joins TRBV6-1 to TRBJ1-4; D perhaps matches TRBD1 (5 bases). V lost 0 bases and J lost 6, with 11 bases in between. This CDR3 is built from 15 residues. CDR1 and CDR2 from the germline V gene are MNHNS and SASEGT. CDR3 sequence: CASSEAGTGDEKLFF. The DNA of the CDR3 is TGTGCCAGCAGTGAAGCGGGGACGGGGGATGAAAAACTGTTTTTT.

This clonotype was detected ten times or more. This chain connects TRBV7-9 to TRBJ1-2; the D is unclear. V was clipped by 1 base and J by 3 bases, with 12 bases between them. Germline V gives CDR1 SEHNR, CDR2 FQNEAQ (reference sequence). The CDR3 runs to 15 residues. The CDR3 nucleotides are TGTGCCAGCAGCTTAGGGGCAGGATCTGACTATGGCTACACCTTC. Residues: CASSLGAGSDYGYTF.

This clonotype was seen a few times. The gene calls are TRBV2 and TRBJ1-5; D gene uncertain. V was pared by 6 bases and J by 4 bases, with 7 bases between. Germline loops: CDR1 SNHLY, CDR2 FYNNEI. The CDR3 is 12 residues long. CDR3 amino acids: CASSAPNQPQHF. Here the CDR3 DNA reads TGTGCCAGCAGCGCTCCAAATCAGCCCCAGCATTTT.

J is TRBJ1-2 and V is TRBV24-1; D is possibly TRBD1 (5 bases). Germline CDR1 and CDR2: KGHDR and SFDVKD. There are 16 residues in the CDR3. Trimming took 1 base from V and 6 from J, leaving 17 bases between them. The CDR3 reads CATSDFNSDSVDGYTF. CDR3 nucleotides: TGTGCCACCAGTGATTTTAACTCCGACAGCGTGGATGGCTACACCTTC.